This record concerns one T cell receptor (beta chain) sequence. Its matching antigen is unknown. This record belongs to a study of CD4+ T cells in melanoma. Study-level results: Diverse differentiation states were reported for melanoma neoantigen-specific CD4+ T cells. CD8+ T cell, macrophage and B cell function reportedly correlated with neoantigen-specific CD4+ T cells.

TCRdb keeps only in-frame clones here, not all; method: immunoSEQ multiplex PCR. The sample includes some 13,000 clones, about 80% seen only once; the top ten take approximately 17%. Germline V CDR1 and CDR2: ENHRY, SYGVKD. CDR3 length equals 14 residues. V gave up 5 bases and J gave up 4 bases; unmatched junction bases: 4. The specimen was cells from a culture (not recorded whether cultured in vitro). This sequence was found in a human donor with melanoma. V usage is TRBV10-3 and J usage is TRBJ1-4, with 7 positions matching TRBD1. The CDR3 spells CAISRQGSNEKLFF. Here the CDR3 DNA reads TGTGCCATCAGTCGACAGGGAAGTAATGAAAAACTGTTTTTT.